The 10 T cell receptor beta chains presented below share a single source sample, sequenced in a study of blood T cells in healthy people across ages. The use of a sample-barcoded 5' primer and a J-beta primer mix characterized a second PCR of roughly 6 to 11 cycles. TCRdb reprocessed the 5' RACE reads with MiXCR, giving one entry per CDR3 protein. The repertoire holds around 800,000 distinct CDR3 sequences, 35% to 60% seen once, with 15% to 20% in the top ten. Sequenced sample: blood. Source of these receptors: a man aged 80 or over in good health.

This clonotype was found a few times. This rearrangement joins TRBV7-2 to TRBJ2-7; 7 bases are a match to TRBD1. The V and J ends lost 5 bases and 6 bases, in that order; junction bases with no gene match: 16. The CDR3 spans 16 residues. Germline CDR1 is SGHTA and CDR2 is FQGNSA. CDR3 sequence: CASSLLGQEGRTEQYF. As DNA, the CDR3 is TGTGCCAGCAGCCTCCTCGGACAGGAAGGTCGTACCGAGCAGTACTTC. The variable domain in full, with the rest retrieved from reference TRBV7-2 and TRBJ2-7, is GAGVSQSPSNKVTEKGKDVELRCDPISGHTALYWYRQSLGQGLEFLIYFQGNSAPDKSGLPSDRFSAERTGGSVSTLTIQRTQQEDSAVYLCASSLLGQEGRTEQYFGPGTRLTVT.

This chain uses TRBV7-9 with TRBJ2-3, with 14 bases identical to TRBD2. Germline values: CDR1 SEHNR, CDR2 FQNEAQ (reference sequence). The CDR3 loop spans 15 amino acids. The ends lost 5 bases at V and 9 bases at J; junction bases unmatched: 7. The CDR3 is CASSRLAGGLGTQYF. The CDR3 bases are TGTGCCAGCAGCCGACTAGCGGGAGGGCTTGGGACGCAGTATTTT.

This clonotype was detected ten times or more. This chain joins TRBV3-1 and TRBJ2-1, with D perhaps matching TRBD1 (6 bases). Germline V gives CDR1 LGHDT, CDR2 YNNKEL (reference sequence). Trimming shortened V by 8 bases and J by 4 bases, and 6 bases separated the two germline ends. The CDR3 loop spans 11 amino acids. The CDR3 protein is CASGQYNEQFF. CDR3 bases: TGTGCCAGCGGACAGTACAATGAGCAGTTCTTC.

The chain carries TRBV30 and TRBJ2-2; maybe TRBD2 (6 bases). The germline V and J ends were trimmed by 2 bases and 7 bases, with 14 bases remaining between them. The CDR3 extends over 14 amino acids. Germline-derived CDR1 and CDR2 are GTSNPN and SVGIG (reference sequence). The DNA of the CDR3 is TGTGCCTGGAGTATGGGACTGGTTGACGGGGAGCTGTTTTTT. This translates into CAWSMGLVDGELFF. Looking up the rest from reference TRBV30 and TRBJ2-2 gives the full variable domain: SQTIHQWPATLVQPVGSPLSLECTVEGTSNPNLYWYRQAAGRGLQLLFYSVGIGQISSEVPQNLSASRPQDRQFILSSKKLLLSDSGFYLCAWSMGLVDGELFFGEGSRLTVL.

The chain links TRBV9 to TRBJ2-1; 7 nucleotides align to TRBD2. J lost 4 bases, V lost 4 bases, and 8 bases had no gene match. Germline-derived CDR1 and CDR2 are SGDLS and YYNGEE. This CDR3 is 15 amino acids long. The CDR3 protein is CASSPARGGYNEQFF. The DNA for the CDR3 is TGTGCCAGCAGCCCTGCTAGGGGAGGGTACAATGAGCAGTTCTTC.

This clonotype came up once. The J gene is TRBJ2-7, the V gene TRBV6-2 or TRBV6-3, with 15 nucleotides matching TRBD2. Germline trimming cut 7 bases from V and 5 bases from J; bases unmatched to any gene: 9. Germline V gene lookup returns CDR1 MNHEY and CDR2 SVGEGT. The CDR3 sequence is 16 residues long. CDR3 in DNA: TGTGCCAGCAAACCTATCGGGACTAGCGGGAGGAACGAGCAGTACTTC. As protein: CASKPIGTSGRNEQYF.

The chain is built from TRBV7-2 and TRBJ2-5; TRBD2 aligns across 11 bases. The CDR3 runs to 19 residues. J was trimmed by 4 bases and V by 2 bases; bases with no gene match: 15. Germline V gene lookup returns CDR1 SGHTA and CDR2 FQGNSA. The CDR3 loop is CASSLRGIGSGRDRETQYF. CDR3 nucleotide sequence: TGTGCCAGCAGCTTAAGGGGTATTGGTAGCGGGAGGGACAGAGAGACCCAGTACTTC.

This clonotype was detected ten times or more. A junction boundary mismatches the germline segment, possibly from a read error. The CDR3 nucleotides are TGTGCCAGCAGTTTAGACGGGAGCTCCTACAATGAGCAGTTCTTC. Encoded protein: CASSLDGSSYNEQFF. The chain links TRBV5-1 to TRBJ2-1; perhaps TRBD2 as D (6 bases). Germline lookup yields CDR1 SGHRS and CDR2 YFSETQ. The CDR3 length is 15 residues.

The gene calls are TRBV5-1 and TRBJ2-3; weak D call: TRBD1 (6 bases). This CDR3 is 15 amino acids long. The V gene's germline CDR1 is SGHRS and CDR2 YFSETQ. V was pared by 4 bases and J by 0 bases, with 12 bases between. The CDR3 nucleotides read TGCGCCAGCAGCGTGACGGGACACAGCACAGATACGCAGTATTTT. Its translation is CASSVTGHSTDTQYF.

The V gene is TRBV7-9, the J gene TRBJ2-3; D tentatively reads TRBD1 or TRBD2 (6 bases each). The V and J ends lost 2 bases and 5 bases respectively, with 11 bases between them. This CDR3 has 14 residues. Germline V gene sequence: CDR1 SEHNR, CDR2 FQNEAQ (reference sequence). For the CDR3, the DNA is TGTGCCAGCAGCTTAAATGAGGGGGGAGATACGCAGTATTTT. Translating it yields CASSLNEGGDTQYF.